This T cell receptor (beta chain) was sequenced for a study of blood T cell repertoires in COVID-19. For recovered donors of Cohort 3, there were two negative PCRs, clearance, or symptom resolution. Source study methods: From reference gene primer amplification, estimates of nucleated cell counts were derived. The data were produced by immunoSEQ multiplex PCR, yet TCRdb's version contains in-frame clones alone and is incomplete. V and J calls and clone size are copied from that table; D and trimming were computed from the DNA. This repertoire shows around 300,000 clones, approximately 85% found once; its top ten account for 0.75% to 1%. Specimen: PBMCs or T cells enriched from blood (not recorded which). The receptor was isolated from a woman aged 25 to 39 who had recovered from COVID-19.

CDR3 DNA sequence: TGTGCCAGCAGCTCAGGGATCTCCTACGAGCAGTACTTC. Its protein product is CASSSGISYEQYF. The chain combines TRBV7-9 with TRBJ2-7, with D perhaps matching TRBD1 (5 bases). Trimming left V 4 bases short and J 0 bases short, with 7 bases between. This CDR3 region has 13 residues. Germline assignment: CDR1 SEHNR and CDR2 FQNEAQ (reference sequence).